This note documents a single T cell receptor beta chain sequence. Its recognized antigen is unknown. The record has no base qualities; no much larger clone is one base away. CDR1 MNHEY and CDR2 SVGAGI were looked up in the germline V gene. V is clipped by 2 bases and J by 6 bases, and the sequence between their germline boundaries is 10 bases long. From the cysteine through the phenylalanine, the CDR3 covers 13 amino acids. The entry retains the CDR3 DNA only, 39 bases that are in frame from base 1. This entry belongs to a study of control samples from healthy donors and cancer patients (dated by TCRdb to about 2020). Receptor libraries were prepared by the immunoSEQ multiplex PCR assay. Here the immuneACCESS table is served through TCRdb, limited to in-frame sequences with V and J called. Missing clones are a known gap in these copies; in checked studies unresolved V genes cover under half, and the rest lacks a known reason. The sample records about 130,000 clones, roughly 90% of which are singletons. The ten most abundant clones make up approximately 8% of the sample.

The chain uses TRBV6-5 and TRBJ1-1; TRBD1 is a possible D gene, resting on 5 matching bases. The source is a man aged 50 or older with head and neck cancer. Material for sequencing was PBMCs. The sequence in DNA is TGTGCCAGCAGTTACGGGGCGGACGCTGAAGCTTTCTTT. Its protein reads: CASSYGADAEAFF.